This T cell receptor beta chain was profiled in a study of PD-L1 blockade in urothelial cancer. On the study more broadly: Most patients, about 90% of the roughly 29, were males with bladder-origin cancer. Researchers looked at the blood 3 weeks (second dose) and 6 weeks after treatment began. Typically, measured as a median, blood samples had 140,000 or so T cells.

On this clone: At one end the junction does not follow the germline gene, possibly because of a read error.

This table comes from immunoSEQ multiplex PCR, and its TCRdb copy is limited to in-frame clones, with some not included. The sample records about 130,000 clones, approximately 88% being singletons. Stated time point: pretreatment peripheral blood. Each patient supplied 1 to 8 pretreatment and on-treatment samples. CDR1 and CDR2 (germline): KGHSH, LQKENI. The CDR3 loop spans 18 amino acids. The chain links TRBV18 to TRBJ1-2; 9 bases fit TRBD1. This sequence was found in a man aged 50-60 years with urothelial cancer. Material: PBMCs, obtained around atezolizumab (anti-PD-L1) treatment. CDR3 sequence (DNA): TGTGCCAGCTTACCATCGAACAGGGGGCCCAACTCTCCTGATGGCTACACCTTC. Translating it yields CASLPSNRGPNSPDGYTF. The variable domain in full, with the rest retrieved from reference TRBV18 and TRBJ1-2, is NAGVMQNPRHLVRRRGQEARLRCSPMKGHSHVYWYRQLPEEGLKFMVYLQKENIIDESGMPKERFSAEFPKEGPSILRIQQVVRGDSAAYFCASLPSNRGPNSPDGYTFGSGTRLTVV.